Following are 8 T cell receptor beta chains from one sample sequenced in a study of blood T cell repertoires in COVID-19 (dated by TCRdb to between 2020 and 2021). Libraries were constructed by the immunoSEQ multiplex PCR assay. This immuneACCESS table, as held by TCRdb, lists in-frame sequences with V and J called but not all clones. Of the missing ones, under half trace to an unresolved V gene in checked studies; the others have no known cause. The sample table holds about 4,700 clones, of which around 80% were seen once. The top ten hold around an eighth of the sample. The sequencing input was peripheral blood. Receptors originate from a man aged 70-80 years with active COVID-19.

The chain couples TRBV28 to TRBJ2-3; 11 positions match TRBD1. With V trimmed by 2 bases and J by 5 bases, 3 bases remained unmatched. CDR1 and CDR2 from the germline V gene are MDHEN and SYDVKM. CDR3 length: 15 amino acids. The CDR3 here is CASSLGGTGGDTQYF. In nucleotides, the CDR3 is TGTGCCAGCAGTTTAGGGGGGACAGGGGGAGATACGCAGTATTTT.

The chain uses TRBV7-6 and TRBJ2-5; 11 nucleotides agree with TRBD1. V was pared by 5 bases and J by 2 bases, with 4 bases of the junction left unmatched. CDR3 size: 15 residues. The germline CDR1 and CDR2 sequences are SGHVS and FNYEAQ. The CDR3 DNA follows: TGTGCCAGCAGCCGGGGGACAGGGGGTCAAGAGACCCAGTACTTC. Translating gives CASSRGTGGQETQYF.

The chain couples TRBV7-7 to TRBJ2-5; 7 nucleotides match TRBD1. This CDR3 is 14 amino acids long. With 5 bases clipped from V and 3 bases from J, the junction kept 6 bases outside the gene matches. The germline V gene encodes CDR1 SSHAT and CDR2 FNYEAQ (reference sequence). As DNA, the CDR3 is TGTGCCAGCAGCCCCGCAGGGGGTGAAGAGACCCAGTACTTC. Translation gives CASSPAGGEETQYF.

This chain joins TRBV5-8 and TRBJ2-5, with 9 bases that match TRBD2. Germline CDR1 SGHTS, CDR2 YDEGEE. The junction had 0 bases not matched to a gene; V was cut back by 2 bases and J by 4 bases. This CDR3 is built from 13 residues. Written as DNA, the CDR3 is TGTGCCAGCAGCTTAGCGGGGGGAGAGACCCAGTACTTC. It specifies CASSLAGGETQYF.

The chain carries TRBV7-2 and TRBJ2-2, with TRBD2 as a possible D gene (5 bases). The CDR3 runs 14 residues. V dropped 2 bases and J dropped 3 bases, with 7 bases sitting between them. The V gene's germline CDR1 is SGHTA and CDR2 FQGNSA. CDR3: CASSLSRDTGELFF. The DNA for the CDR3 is TGTGCCAGCAGCTTATCGCGGGACACCGGGGAGCTGTTTTTT.

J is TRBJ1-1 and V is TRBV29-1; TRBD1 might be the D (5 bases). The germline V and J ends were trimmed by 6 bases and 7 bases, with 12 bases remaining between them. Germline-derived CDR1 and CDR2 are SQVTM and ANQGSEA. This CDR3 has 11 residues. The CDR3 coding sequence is TGCAGCGTCGGGGGATCATTTGAAGCTTTCTTT. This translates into CSVGGSFEAFF.

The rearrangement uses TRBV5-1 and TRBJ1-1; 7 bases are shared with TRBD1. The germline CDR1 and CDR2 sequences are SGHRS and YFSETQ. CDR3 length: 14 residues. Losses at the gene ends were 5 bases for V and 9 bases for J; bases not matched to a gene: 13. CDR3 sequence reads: CASSFPREGAQAFF. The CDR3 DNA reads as TGCGCCAGCAGTTTCCCACGGGAGGGGGCCCAAGCTTTCTTT. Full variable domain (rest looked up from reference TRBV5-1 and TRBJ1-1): KAGVTQTPRYLIKTRGQQVTLSCSPISGHRSVSWYQQTPGQGLQFLFEYFSETQRNKGNFPGRFSGRQFSNSRSEMNVSTLELGDSALYLCASSFPREGAQAFFGQGTRLTVV.

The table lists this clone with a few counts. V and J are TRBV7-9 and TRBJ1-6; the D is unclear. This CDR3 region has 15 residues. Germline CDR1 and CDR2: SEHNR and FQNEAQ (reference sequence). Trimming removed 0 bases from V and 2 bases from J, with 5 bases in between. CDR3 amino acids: CASSLATTYNSPLHF. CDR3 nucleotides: TGTGCCAGCAGCTTAGCGACAACCTATAATTCACCCCTCCACTTT.